This TCR beta chain was observed in a study of shared clonotypes between healthy human individuals. The naive CD8 subset, CD45RO-negative cells positively selected for CCR7, excluded terminally differentiated effector memory CD45RA+ cells. The CDR3 runs to 16 residues. Germline-derived CDR1 and CDR2 are SGHRS and YFSETQ. The V and J ends lost 0 bases and 4 bases respectively, with 13 bases between them. The data were produced by immunoSEQ multiplex PCR, yet TCRdb's version contains in-frame clones alone and is incomplete. The table shows some 580,000 clones, with nearly 98% occurring only once. What was sequenced was naive CD8+ T cells sorted from blood. This chain uses TRBV5-1 with TRBJ1-4; D is uncertain. The source of this sequence is a man aged 25 to 40 in good health. CDR3 bases: TGCGCCAGCAGCTTGGCCGGCAGCCCTAATAATGAAAAACTGTTTTTT. Protein: CASSLAGSPNNEKLFF.